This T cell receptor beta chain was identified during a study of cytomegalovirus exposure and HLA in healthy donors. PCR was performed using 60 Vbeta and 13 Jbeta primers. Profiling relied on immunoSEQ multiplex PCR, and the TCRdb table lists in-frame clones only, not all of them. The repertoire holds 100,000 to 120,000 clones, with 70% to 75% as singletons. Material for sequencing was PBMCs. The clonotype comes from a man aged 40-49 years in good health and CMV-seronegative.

The CDR3 region has the DNA TGTGCCAGCAGCCTGTCGGATACGCAGTATTTT. Translation: CASSLSDTQYF. The chain couples TRBV6-5 to TRBJ2-3, with no clear D. The germline V gene encodes CDR1 MNHEY and CDR2 SVGAGI. V was clipped by 6 bases and J by 6 bases, with 7 bases between them. The CDR3 consists of 11 residues.